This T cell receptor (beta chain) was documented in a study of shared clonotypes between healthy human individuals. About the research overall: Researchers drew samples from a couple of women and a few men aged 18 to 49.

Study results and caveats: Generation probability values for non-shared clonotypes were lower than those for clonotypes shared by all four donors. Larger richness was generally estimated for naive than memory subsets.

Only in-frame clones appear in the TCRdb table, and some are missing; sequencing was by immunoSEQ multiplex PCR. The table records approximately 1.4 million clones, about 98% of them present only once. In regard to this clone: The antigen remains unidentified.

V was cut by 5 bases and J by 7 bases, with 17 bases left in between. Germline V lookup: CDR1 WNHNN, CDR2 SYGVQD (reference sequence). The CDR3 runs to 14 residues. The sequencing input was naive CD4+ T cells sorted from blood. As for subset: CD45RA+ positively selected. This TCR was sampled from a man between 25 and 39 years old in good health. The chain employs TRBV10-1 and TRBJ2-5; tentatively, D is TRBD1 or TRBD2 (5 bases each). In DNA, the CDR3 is TGCGCCAGCAGTCCCGTTGTGGGGACGGGGACCCAGTACTTC. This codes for CASSPVVGTGTQYF.